This T cell receptor (beta chain) derives from a study of human T cells and chemical hapten exposure. Turning to the study itself: Across the whole study, which lasted around 26 weeks, patients were given diphenylcyclopropenone on the scalp once a week.

Germline V gene data show CDR1 as SGHNT and CDR2 as YENEEA. After removal of 5 bases from V and 5 bases from J, the junction contained 5 bases not matched to a gene. The CDR3 extends over 15 amino acids. As the library was built, unique molecular identifiers were attached to individual cDNA molecules. MiXCR was run by TCRdb on the RACE reads, yielding one entry per CDR3 protein. The repertoire includes 190,000 or so distinct CDR3 sequences, approximately 26% of them detected once, and roughly 2.3% sits in the top ten. The time point was: patch test 3, about 24 weeks after DPC sensitization. The treatment is: therapeutic diphenylcyclopropenone sensitization with weekly scalp DPC.

V usage is TRBV11-3 and J usage is TRBJ2-1, with TRBD2 matching over 11 bases. The sequence derives from a woman in her thirties or forties with alopecia areata. Some clones in this sample may be carry-over from other donors' samples. The sequencing used whole blood, collected in connection with sensitization to the hapten diphenylcyclopropenone (DPC). This CDR3 is CASSHIAGGDNEQFF. As DNA, the CDR3 is TGTGCCAGCAGCCACATAGCGGGAGGGGACAATGAGCAGTTCTTC. Based on the CDR3 plus reference TRBV11-3 and TRBJ2-1, the full variable domain is EAGVVQSPRYKIIEKKQPVAFWCNPISGHNTLYWYLQNLGQGPELLIRYENEEAVDDSQLPKDRFSAERLKGVDSTLKIQPAELGDSAVYLCASSHIAGGDNEQFFGPGTRLTVL.